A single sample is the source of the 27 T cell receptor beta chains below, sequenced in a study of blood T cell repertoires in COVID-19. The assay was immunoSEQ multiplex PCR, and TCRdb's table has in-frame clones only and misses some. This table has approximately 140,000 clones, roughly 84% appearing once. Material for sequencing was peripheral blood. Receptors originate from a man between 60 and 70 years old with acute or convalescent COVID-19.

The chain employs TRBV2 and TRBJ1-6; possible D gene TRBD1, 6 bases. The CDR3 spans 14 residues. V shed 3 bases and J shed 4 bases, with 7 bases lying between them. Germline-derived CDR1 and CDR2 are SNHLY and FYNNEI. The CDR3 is CASSEQGYNSPLHF. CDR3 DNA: TGTGCCAGCAGTGAGCAGGGGTATAATTCACCCCTCCACTTT. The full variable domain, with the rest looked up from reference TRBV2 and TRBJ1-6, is EPEVTQTPSHQVTQMGQEVILRCVPISNHLYFYWYRQILGQKVEFLVSFYNNEISEKSEIFDDQFSVERPDGSNFTLKIRSTKLEDSAMYFCASSEQGYNSPLHFGNGTRLTVT.

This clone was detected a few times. The CDR3 sequence is CASSHGSLSGYGYTF. CDR3 DNA sequence: TGTGCCAGCAGCCATGGATCCTTATCGGGTTATGGCTACACCTTC. This sequence joins TRBV3-1 (or the pseudogene TRBV3-2) and TRBJ1-2; D call uncertain. Germline lookup yields CDR1 LGHDT and CDR2 YNNKEL (reference sequence). Deletions cut 3 bases from V and 5 bases from J, with 16 bases between. CDR3 size: 15 residues.

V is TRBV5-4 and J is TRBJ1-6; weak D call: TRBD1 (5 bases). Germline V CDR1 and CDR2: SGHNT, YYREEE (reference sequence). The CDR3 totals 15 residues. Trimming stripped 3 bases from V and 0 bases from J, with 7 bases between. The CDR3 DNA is TGTGCCAGCAGCTCAGGGCTCTCCTATAATTCACCCCTCCACTTT. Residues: CASSSGLSYNSPLHF.

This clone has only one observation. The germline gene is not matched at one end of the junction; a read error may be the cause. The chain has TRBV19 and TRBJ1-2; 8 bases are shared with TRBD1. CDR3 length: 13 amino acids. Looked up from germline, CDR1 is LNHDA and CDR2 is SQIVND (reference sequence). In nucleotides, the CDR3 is TGTGCCAGTAGCATAGGACAGGGAAGCGGCTACACCTTC. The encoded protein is CASSIGQGSGYTF.

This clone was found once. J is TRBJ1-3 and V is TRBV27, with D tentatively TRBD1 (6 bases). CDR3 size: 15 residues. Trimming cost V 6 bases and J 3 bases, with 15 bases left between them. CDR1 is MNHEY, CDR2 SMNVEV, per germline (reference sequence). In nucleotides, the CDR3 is TGTGCCAGCAGCCTACAGGGAAGAAGTGGAAACACCATATATTTT. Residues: CASSLQGRSGNTIYF.

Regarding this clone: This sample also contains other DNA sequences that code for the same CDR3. CDR3 nucleotide sequence: TGTGCCAGTAGTTCACGGCAGGGGGGCACCGGGGAGCTGTTTTTT. Translated: CASSSRQGGTGELFF. The rearrangement uses TRBV19 and TRBJ2-2, with D possibly TRBD1 on 7 matching bases. V was pared by 5 bases and J by 4 bases, with 14 bases between. Germline CDR1 and CDR2: LNHDA and SQIVND (reference sequence). The length of the CDR3 is 15 residues.

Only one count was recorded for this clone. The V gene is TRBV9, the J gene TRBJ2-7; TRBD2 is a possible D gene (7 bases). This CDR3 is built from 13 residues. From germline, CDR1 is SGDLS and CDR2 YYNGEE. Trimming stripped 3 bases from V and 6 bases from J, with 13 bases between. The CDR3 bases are TGTGCCAGCAGCGAGGGGGGGAGATCCGAGCAGTACTTC. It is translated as CASSEGGRSEQYF.

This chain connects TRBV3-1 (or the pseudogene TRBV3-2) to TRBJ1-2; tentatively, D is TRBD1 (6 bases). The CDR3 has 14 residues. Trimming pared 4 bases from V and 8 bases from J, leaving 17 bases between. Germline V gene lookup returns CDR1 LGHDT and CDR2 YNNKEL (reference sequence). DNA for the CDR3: TGTGCCAGCAGCCTAACCGGGACACAGGGAGGCTACACCTTC. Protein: CASSLTGTQGGYTF.

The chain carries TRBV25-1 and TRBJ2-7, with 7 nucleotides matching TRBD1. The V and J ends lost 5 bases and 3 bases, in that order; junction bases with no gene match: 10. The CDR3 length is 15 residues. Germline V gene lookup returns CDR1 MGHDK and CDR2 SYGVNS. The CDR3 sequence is CASSNSGTVIYEQYF. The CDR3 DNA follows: TGTGCCAGCAGTAACTCCGGGACAGTTATCTACGAGCAGTACTTC.

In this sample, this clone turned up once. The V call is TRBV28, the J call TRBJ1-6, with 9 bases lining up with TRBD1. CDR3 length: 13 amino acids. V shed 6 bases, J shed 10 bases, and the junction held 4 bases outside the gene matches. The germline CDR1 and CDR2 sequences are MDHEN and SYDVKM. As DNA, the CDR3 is TGTGCCAGCAGCCGGGACAGGGTCTCACCCCTCCACTTT. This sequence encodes CASSRDRVSPLHF.

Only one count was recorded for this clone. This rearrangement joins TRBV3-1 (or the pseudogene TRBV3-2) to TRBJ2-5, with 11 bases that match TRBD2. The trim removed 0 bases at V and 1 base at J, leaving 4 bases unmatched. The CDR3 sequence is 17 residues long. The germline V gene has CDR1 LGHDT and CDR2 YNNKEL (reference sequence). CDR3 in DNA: TGTGCCAGCAGCCAAGATCACGGGACTAGCGGCCAAGAGACCCAGTACTTC. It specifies CASSQDHGTSGQETQYF.

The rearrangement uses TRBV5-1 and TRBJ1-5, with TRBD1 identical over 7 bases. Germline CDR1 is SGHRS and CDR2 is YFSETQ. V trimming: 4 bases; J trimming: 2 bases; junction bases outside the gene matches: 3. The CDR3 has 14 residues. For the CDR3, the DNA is TGCGCCAGCAGCAACACAGGGGGCAATCAGCCCCAGCATTTT. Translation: CASSNTGGNQPQHF. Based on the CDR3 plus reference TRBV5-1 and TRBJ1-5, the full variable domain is KAGVTQTPRYLIKTRGQQVTLSCSPISGHRSVSWYQQTPGQGLQFLFEYFSETQRNKGNFPGRFSGRQFSNSRSEMNVSTLELGDSALYLCASSNTGGNQPQHFGDGTRLSIL.

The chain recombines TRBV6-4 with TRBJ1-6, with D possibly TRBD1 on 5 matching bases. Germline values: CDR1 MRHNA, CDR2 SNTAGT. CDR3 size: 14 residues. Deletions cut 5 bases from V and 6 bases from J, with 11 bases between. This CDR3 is CASSLTELNSPLHF. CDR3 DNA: TGTGCCAGCAGTTTGACAGAACTTAATTCACCCCTCCACTTT.

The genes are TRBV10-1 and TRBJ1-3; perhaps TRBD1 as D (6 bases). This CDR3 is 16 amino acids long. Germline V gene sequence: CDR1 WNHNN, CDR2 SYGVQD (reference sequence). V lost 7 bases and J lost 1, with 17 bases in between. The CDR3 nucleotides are TGCGCCAGCATAAGTGCGGGGGCGGGTTCTGGAAACACCATATATTTT. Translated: CASISAGAGSGNTIYF.

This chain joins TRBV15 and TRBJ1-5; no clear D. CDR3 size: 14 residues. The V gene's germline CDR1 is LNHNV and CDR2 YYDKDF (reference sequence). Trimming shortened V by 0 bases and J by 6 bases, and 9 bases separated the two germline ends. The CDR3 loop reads CATSREPEGQPQHF. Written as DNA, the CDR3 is TGTGCCACCAGCAGAGAGCCGGAGGGTCAGCCCCAGCATTTT.

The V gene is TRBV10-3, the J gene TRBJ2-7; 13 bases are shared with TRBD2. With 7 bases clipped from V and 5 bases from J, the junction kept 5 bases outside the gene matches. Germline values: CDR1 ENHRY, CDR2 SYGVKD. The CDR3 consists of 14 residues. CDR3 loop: CAINGTSGMDEQYF. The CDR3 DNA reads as TGTGCCATCAACGGGACTAGCGGGATGGACGAGCAGTACTTC.

CDR3 sequence (DNA): TGTGCCAGTACAGGGGCCCCTAGCAATCAGCCCCAGCATTTT. This translates into CASTGAPSNQPQHF. J is TRBJ1-5 and V is TRBV6-5; 7 bases line up with TRBD1. The V gene end was trimmed by 9 bases and the J gene end by 0 bases; junction bases not matched to a gene: 5. The germline CDR1 and CDR2 sequences are MNHEY and SVGAGI. The CDR3 runs to 14 residues.

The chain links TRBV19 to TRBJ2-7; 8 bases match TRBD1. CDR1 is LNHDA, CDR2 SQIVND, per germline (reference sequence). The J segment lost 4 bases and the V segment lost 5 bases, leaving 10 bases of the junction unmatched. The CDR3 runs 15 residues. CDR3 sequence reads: CASSRLQGAGYEQYF. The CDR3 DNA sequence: TGTGCCAGTAGTCGTCTCCAGGGGGCAGGGTACGAGCAGTACTTC.

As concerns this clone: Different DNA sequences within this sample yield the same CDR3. The CDR3 region is CASSQRTGELFF. CDR3 in DNA: TGTGCCAGCAGCCAGAGGACCGGGGAGCTGTTTTTT. This chain uses TRBV3-1 (or the pseudogene TRBV3-2) with TRBJ2-2; D uncertain. This CDR3 contains 12 residues. CDR1 LGHDT and CDR2 YNNKEL come from the germline V gene (reference sequence). V lost 3 bases to trimming and J lost 5 bases, with 4 bases between them.

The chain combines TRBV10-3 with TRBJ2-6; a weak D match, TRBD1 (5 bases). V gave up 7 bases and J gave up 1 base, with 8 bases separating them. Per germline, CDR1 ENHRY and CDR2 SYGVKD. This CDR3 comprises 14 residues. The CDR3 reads CAITKGSGANVLTF. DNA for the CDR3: TGTGCCATCACGAAGGGGTCTGGGGCCAACGTCCTGACTTTC.

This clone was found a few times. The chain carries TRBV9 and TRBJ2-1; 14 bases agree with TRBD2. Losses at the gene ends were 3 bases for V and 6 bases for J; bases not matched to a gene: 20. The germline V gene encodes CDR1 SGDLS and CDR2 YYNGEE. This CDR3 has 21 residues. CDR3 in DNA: TGTGCCAGCAGCGCCCGTACCGTAGCGGGGACTAGCGGGAGATTCCCCAATGAGCAGTTCTTC. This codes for CASSARTVAGTSGRFPNEQFF.

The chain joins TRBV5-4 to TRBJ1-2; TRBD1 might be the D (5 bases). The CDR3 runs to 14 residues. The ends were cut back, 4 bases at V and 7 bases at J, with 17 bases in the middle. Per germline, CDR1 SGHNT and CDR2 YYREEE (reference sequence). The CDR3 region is CASSLRWAGSGYTF. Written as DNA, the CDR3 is TGTGCCAGCAGCCTAAGGTGGGCAGGGTCTGGCTACACCTTC.

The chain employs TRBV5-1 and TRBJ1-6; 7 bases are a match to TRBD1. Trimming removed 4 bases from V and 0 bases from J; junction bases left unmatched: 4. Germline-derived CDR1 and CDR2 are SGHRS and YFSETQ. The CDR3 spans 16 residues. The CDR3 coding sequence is TGCGCCAGCAGCGTGGGACAGAGCTCCTATAATTCACCCCTCCACTTT. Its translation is CASSVGQSSYNSPLHF.

The CDR3 sequence: CASRLGQISYEQYF. The CDR3 bases are TGTGCCAGCAGATTGGGACAGATCTCCTACGAGCAGTACTTC. The chain employs TRBV6-5 and TRBJ2-7, with 7 bases that match TRBD1. This CDR3 comprises 14 residues. The V segment lost 6 bases and the J segment 0 bases; nucleotides outside the gene matches: 5. Germline V gene lookup returns CDR1 MNHEY and CDR2 SVGAGI.

CDR3 amino acids: CAISGESRGTEAFF. The CDR3 DNA follows: TGTGCCATCAGTGGGGAATCGAGGGGGACTGAAGCTTTCTTT. The chain recombines TRBV10-3 with TRBJ1-1, with D perhaps TRBD1 (6 bases). V was clipped by 4 bases and J by 5 bases, with 14 bases between them. Germline-derived CDR1 and CDR2 are ENHRY and SYGVKD. CDR3 size: 14 residues.

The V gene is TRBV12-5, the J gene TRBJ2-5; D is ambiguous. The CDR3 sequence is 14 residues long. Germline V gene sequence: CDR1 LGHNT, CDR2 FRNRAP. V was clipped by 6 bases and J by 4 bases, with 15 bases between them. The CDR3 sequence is CASGPPAPVETQYF. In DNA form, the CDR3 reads TGTGCTAGTGGGCCGCCAGCGCCGGTAGAGACCCAGTACTTC. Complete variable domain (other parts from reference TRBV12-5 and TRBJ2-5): DARVTQTPRHKVTEMGQEVTMRCQPILGHNTVFWYRQTMMQGLELLAYFRNRAPLDDSGMPKDRFSAEMPDATLATLKIQPSEPRDSAVYFCASGPPAPVETQYFGPGTRLLVL.

In DNA form, the CDR3 reads TGTGCCAGCAGTGAGGCTCTTTACGAGCAGTACTTC. It yields the protein CASSEALYEQYF. The J gene is TRBJ2-7, the V gene TRBV2; no firm D call. Between the trimmed V and J ends, which lost 3 bases and 4 bases, there was a span of 7 bases. The CDR3 is made up of 12 amino acids. Germline lookup yields CDR1 SNHLY and CDR2 FYNNEI.